This T cell receptor (beta chain) was sequenced during a study of blood T cells in healthy people across ages. Sample-barcoded 5' priming and a J-beta primer mix drove a second PCR of about 6 to 11 cycles. Every sample returned 3 million or more CDR3-containing paired-end reads. Via MiXCR, TCRdb re-called the 5' RACE reads, giving one row per CDR3 protein. The sample shows hundreds of thousands of distinct CDR3 sequences, approximately 30% of them seen only once. General study results and limits: Per million T cells, TCR beta diversity dropped about linearly as age rose.

A word on this clonotype: What it recognizes is unknown. Just one base apart from a much larger clone, this may be a read error.

The CDR3 is made up of 19 amino acids. The J segment lost 0 bases and the V segment lost 0 bases, leaving 11 bases of the junction unmatched. Germline CDR1 and CDR2: MNHEY and SVGAGI. This clonotype originated in a woman older than 75 in good health. V usage is TRBV6-5 and J usage is TRBJ2-5, with 9 bases that match TRBD2. The sequenced material came from blood. As DNA, the CDR3 is TGTGCCAGCAGTTACTCCGCCTTACCAGCGGGGGGTTACCAAGAGACCCAGTACTTC. Protein sequence: CASSYSALPAGGYQETQYF.